A single sample gave rise to the 28 T cell receptor beta chains below, sequenced in a study of beta chain features in type 1 diabetes. What was sequenced were expressed TCRB transcripts, since all of the isolated RNA had been reverse transcribed. Libraries were prepared by immunoSEQ multiplex PCR; TCRdb keeps only in-frame clonotypes and omits some of them. The table has approximately 200,000 clones, over 8.5% seen once. Sequenced sample: naive CD4+ T cells from blood. The receptors derive from a woman aged 18-29 years in good health.

The chain uses TRBV5-1 and TRBJ1-1, with 9 bases lining up with TRBD1. CDR1 is SGHRS and CDR2 is YFSETQ in the germline V gene. Trimming took 2 bases from V and 5 from J; bases not matched to a gene: 1. The CDR3 runs to 13 residues. The CDR3 protein is CASSFDRGTEAFF. CDR3 DNA sequence: TGCGCCAGCAGCTTCGACAGGGGGACTGAAGCTTTCTTT.

In this sample, this clone turned up a few times. The gene calls are TRBV18 and TRBJ2-7; 7 bases fit TRBD1. This CDR3 contains 15 residues. Germline-derived CDR1 and CDR2 are KGHSH and LQKENI. V gave up 2 bases and J gave up 0 bases; unmatched junction bases: 4. This CDR3 reads CASSPRGLLSYEQYF. The CDR3 DNA reads TGTGCCAGCTCACCAAGGGGGCTTCTCTCCTACGAGCAGTACTTC.

This clone was seen more than once but under ten times. The chain carries TRBV19 and TRBJ2-7, with 7 bases aligning to TRBD2. CDR3 length: 14 amino acids. The ends lost 8 bases at V and 1 base at J; junction bases unmatched: 8. CDR1 and CDR2 (germline): LNHDA, SQIVND (reference sequence). DNA of the CDR3: TGTGCCAGTCGCCGCGGGAGTGGATCCTACGAGCAGTACTTC. Protein product: CASRRGSGSYEQYF.

This clone was seen more than once but under ten times. The chain has TRBV6-4 and TRBJ1-1; possible D gene TRBD1, 6 bases. This CDR3 has 13 amino acids. Looked up from germline, CDR1 is MRHNA and CDR2 is SNTAGT. Between the trimmed V and J ends, which lost 5 bases and 4 bases, there was a span of 11 bases. The CDR3 loop is CASSPKGGTEAFF. The CDR3 nucleotides are TGTGCCAGCAGTCCAAAAGGGGGCACTGAAGCTTTCTTT.

The chain combines TRBV30 with TRBJ2-7; weak D call: TRBD1 (5 bases). In germline, CDR1 is GTSNPN, CDR2 SVGIG (reference sequence). Trimming took 5 bases from V and 0 from J, leaving 14 bases between them. The CDR3 has 14 amino acids. The CDR3 bases are TGTGCCTGGGGGGCCACGTCGAGCTCCTACGAGCAGTACTTC. Its protein is CAWGATSSSYEQYF.

This chain links TRBV15 with TRBJ2-3, with D tentatively TRBD2 (7 bases). Germline assignment: CDR1 LNHNV and CDR2 YYDKDF (reference sequence). There are 16 residues in the CDR3. The germline V and J ends were trimmed by 0 bases and 0 bases, with 10 bases remaining between them. This CDR3 reads CATSREGGLSTDTQYF. The CDR3, as DNA: TGTGCCACCAGCAGAGAGGGGGGGCTAAGCACAGATACGCAGTATTTT.

V is TRBV7-9 and J is TRBJ1-2, with D hard to call. The CDR3 spans 14 residues. Trimming left V 9 bases short and J 4 bases short, with 18 bases between. Germline values: CDR1 SEHNR, CDR2 FQNEAQ (reference sequence). CDR3 nucleotide sequence: TGTGCCAGTAAACCTAGCGGCGATTTCTATGGCTACACCTTC. This codes for CASKPSGDFYGYTF.

The chain combines TRBV5-4 with TRBJ2-3; TRBD2 matches at 8 bases. The CDR3 covers 14 residues. V shed 10 bases, J shed 2 bases, and the junction held 9 bases outside the gene matches. CDR1 is SGHNT and CDR2 is YYREEE in the germline V gene (reference sequence). The CDR3 reads CASEAGLDTDTQYF. CDR3 nucleotides: TGTGCCTCCGAGGCGGGACTAGACACAGATACGCAGTATTTT.

The V and J genes are TRBV5-1 and TRBJ1-6, with a possible D match to TRBD1 (6 bases). Germline V gene lookup returns CDR1 SGHRS and CDR2 YFSETQ. Trimming took 4 bases from V and 7 from J, leaving 15 bases between them. The CDR3 has 15 amino acids. CDR3 DNA: TGCGCCAGCAGCCCCGGCGACAGGCGAAATTCACCCCTCCACTTT. Its translation: CASSPGDRRNSPLHF. Full variable domain (rest looked up from reference TRBV5-1 and TRBJ1-6): KAGVTQTPRYLIKTRGQQVTLSCSPISGHRSVSWYQQTPGQGLQFLFEYFSETQRNKGNFPGRFSGRQFSNSRSEMNVSTLELGDSALYLCASSPGDRRNSPLHFGNGTRLTVT.

CDR3 bases: TGCGCCAGCAGTGAGGGGCGAAACACTGAAGCTTTCTTT. Residues: CASSEGRNTEAFF. The rearrangement uses TRBV10-1 and TRBJ1-1; D gene uncertain. CDR1 and CDR2 (germline): WNHNN, SYGVQD (reference sequence). The CDR3 has 13 amino acids. Trimming shortened V by 2 bases and J by 2 bases, and 6 bases separated the two germline ends.

This clone was recorded a few times. V usage is TRBV20-1 and J usage is TRBJ1-2; D possibly corresponds to TRBD1 (6 bases). V was trimmed by 6 bases and J by 6 bases, leaving 11 bases between them. Germline CDR1 reads DFQATT; CDR2 reads SNEGSKA (reference sequence). The CDR3 consists of 11 residues. The CDR3 sequence is CSARQVNGYTF. The DNA of the CDR3 is TGCAGTGCGAGACAGGTGAATGGCTACACCTTC.

This clone has more than one count but fewer than ten. The rearrangement links TRBV15 to TRBJ2-1; TRBD2 agrees at 14 bases. The CDR3 length is 15 residues. From germline, CDR1 is LNHNV and CDR2 YYDKDF (reference sequence). J lost 3 bases, V lost 6 bases, and 1 base had no gene match. CDR3 sequence reads: CATSGTSGSYNEQFF. In DNA form, the CDR3 reads TGTGCCACCAGTGGGACTAGCGGGAGCTACAATGAGCAGTTCTTC.

This clone showed up just a few times. The rearrangement joins TRBV30 to TRBJ1-2; possible D gene TRBD1, 6 bases. Trimming took off 3 bases at V and 10 bases at J, with 18 bases between the two ends. CDR1 GTSNPN and CDR2 SVGIG come from the germline V gene (reference sequence). There are 13 residues in the CDR3. For the CDR3, the DNA is TGTGCCTGGAGACTAGGGGGGGGGCGAGTCTACACCTTC. Translation: CAWRLGGGRVYTF.

This clone was found a few times. This chain uses TRBV9 with TRBJ2-1; 8 bases map to TRBD1. Trimming cost V 3 bases and J 0 bases; bases outside gene matches: 2. Per germline, CDR1 SGDLS and CDR2 YYNGEE. CDR3 length equals 15 residues. The CDR3 spells CASSDTGGSYNEQFF. DNA for the CDR3: TGTGCCAGCAGCGATACAGGGGGCTCCTACAATGAGCAGTTCTTC. Full variable domain (missing parts from reference TRBV9 and TRBJ2-1): DSGVTQTPKHLITATGQRVTLRCSPRSGDLSVYWYQQSLDQGLQFLIQYYNGEERAKGNILERFSAQQFPDLHSELNLSSLELGDSALYFCASSDTGGSYNEQFFGPGTRLTVL.

This clone was seen at least ten times. The J gene is TRBJ2-7, the V gene TRBV28; tentative D call: TRBD2 (5 bases). CDR3 length equals 14 residues. Per the germline V gene, CDR1 is MDHEN and CDR2 is SYDVKM. Trimming cost V 1 base and J 3 bases, with 10 bases left between them. Written as DNA, the CDR3 is TGTGCCAGCAGTTTATTACGGCGGGTCTACGAGCAGTACTTC. It is translated as CASSLLRRVYEQYF.

This sequence joins TRBV30 and TRBJ1-5; possibly TRBD1 for D (6 bases). CDR3 length: 13 residues. Germline CDR1 reads GTSNPN; CDR2 reads SVGIG (reference sequence). Trimming cost V 3 bases and J 3 bases, with 9 bases left between them. The CDR3 loop reads CAWSGDNNQPQHF. Here the CDR3 DNA reads TGTGCCTGGAGCGGGGACAACAATCAGCCCCAGCATTTT.

The rearrangement joins TRBV6-1 to TRBJ2-7, with 11 bases lining up with TRBD1. V shed 8 bases, J shed 4 bases, and the junction held 7 bases outside the gene matches. Germline-derived CDR1 and CDR2 are MNHNS and SASEGT. The CDR3 is made up of 14 amino acids. This CDR3 reads CASRAGQGAYEQYF. In DNA form, the CDR3 reads TGTGCCAGCCGGGCAGGACAGGGGGCTTACGAGCAGTACTTC.

The rearrangement joins TRBV30 to TRBJ1-4; tentatively, D is TRBD1 (5 bases). The CDR3 contains 13 residues. V lost 8 bases to trimming and J lost 6 bases, with 16 bases between them. The germline V gene has CDR1 GTSNPN and CDR2 SVGIG (reference sequence). CDR3 nucleotides: TGTGCCGGAATGACAGTGGTGGATGAAAAACTGTTTTTT. Its translation is CAGMTVVDEKLFF.

The J gene is TRBJ2-7, the V gene TRBV5-1, with D possibly matching TRBD2 (6 bases). V was clipped by 4 bases and J by 0 bases, with 20 bases between them. This CDR3 contains 17 residues. CDR1 and CDR2 (germline): SGHRS, YFSETQ. CDR3: CASSPIEGGASSYEQYF. DNA for the CDR3: TGCGCCAGCAGCCCAATCGAGGGAGGCGCCAGCTCCTACGAGCAGTACTTC.

This clone was counted at least ten times. This chain links TRBV30 with TRBJ2-3; maybe TRBD2 (6 bases). Germline V CDR1 and CDR2: GTSNPN, SVGIG (reference sequence). Deletions cut 0 bases from V and 9 bases from J, with 7 bases between. There are 11 residues in the CDR3. For the CDR3, the DNA is TGTGCCTGGAGTGTACGGGGGACGCAGTATTTT. Its translation: CAWSVRGTQYF.

The chain uses TRBV7-9 and TRBJ2-1, with 7 bases fitting TRBD1. CDR1 SEHNR and CDR2 FQNEAQ come from the germline V gene (reference sequence). This CDR3 comprises 16 residues. V lost 2 bases to trimming and J lost 0 bases; unmatched junction nucleotides: 4. The DNA of the CDR3 is TGTGCCAGCAGCTTATACAGGGGAAGCTCCTACAATGAGCAGTTCTTC. Its translation: CASSLYRGSSYNEQFF.

This clone has just a few counts. This chain connects TRBV6-1 to TRBJ2-5; 7 nucleotides agree with TRBD2. V trimming: 4 bases; J trimming: 4 bases; junction bases outside the gene matches: 3. The CDR3 consists of 13 residues. Germline V lookup: CDR1 MNHNS, CDR2 SASEGT. The CDR3 coding sequence is TGTGCCAGCAGTGCCAGGACTAGAGAGACCCAGTACTTC. Amino acid sequence: CASSARTRETQYF.

The V gene is TRBV9, the J gene TRBJ2-5; the D gene is possibly TRBD2 (6 bases). CDR1 and CDR2 from the germline V gene are SGDLS and YYNGEE. The CDR3 is 15 amino acids. Trimming took off 0 bases at V and 4 bases at J, with 13 bases between the two ends. CDR3 residues: CASSVAGLRAETQYF. The DNA for the CDR3 is TGTGCCAGCAGCGTAGCGGGACTTAGGGCAGAGACCCAGTACTTC. The entire variable domain, with the rest obtained from reference TRBV9 and TRBJ2-5, is as follows: DSGVTQTPKHLITATGQRVTLRCSPRSGDLSVYWYQQSLDQGLQFLIQYYNGEERAKGNILERFSAQQFPDLHSELNLSSLELGDSALYFCASSVAGLRAETQYFGPGTRLLVL.

This chain links TRBV5-1 with TRBJ2-7, with TRBD1 matching over 9 bases. This CDR3 has 16 amino acids. Germline-derived CDR1 and CDR2 are SGHRS and YFSETQ. J lost 1 base, V lost 4 bases, and 9 bases had no gene match. DNA of the CDR3: TGCGCCAGCAGCCCGGGACAGGGTCCCAATTCCTACGAGCAGTACTTC. Its translation is CASSPGQGPNSYEQYF.

J is TRBJ1-1 and V is TRBV9; 8 bases align to TRBD1. The CDR3 has 15 amino acids. Germline loops: CDR1 SGDLS, CDR2 YYNGEE. The V segment lost 0 bases and the J segment 3 bases; nucleotides outside the gene matches: 4. The CDR3 here is CASSVEATGDTEAFF. The CDR3 DNA follows: TGTGCCAGCAGCGTAGAGGCGACAGGGGACACTGAAGCTTTCTTT.

In its sample, this clone was seen many times. The chain joins TRBV4-2 to TRBJ2-7, with D possibly TRBD2 on 6 matching bases. Germline-derived CDR1 and CDR2 are LGHNA and YNFKEQ. V dropped 3 bases and J dropped 2 bases, with 20 bases sitting between them. The CDR3 loop spans 17 amino acids. The CDR3 here is CASSHPMRLAPTYEQYF. The DNA for the CDR3 is TGTGCCAGCAGCCATCCGATGAGGCTAGCGCCCACCTACGAGCAGTACTTC.

A few counts support this clone. This chain links TRBV19 with TRBJ2-3; 8 bases map to TRBD2. This CDR3 is built from 14 residues. The germline gives CDR1 LNHDA, CDR2 SQIVND (reference sequence). The junction had 4 bases not matched to a gene; V was cut back by 7 bases and J by 1 base. The CDR3 region has the DNA TGTGCCAGTACCAAGGGACTAGGCACAGATACGCAGTATTTT. It yields the protein CASTKGLGTDTQYF. The complete variable domain, with remaining parts taken from reference TRBV19 and TRBJ2-3, reads DGGITQSPKYLFRKEGQNVTLSCEQNLNHDAMYWYRQDPGQGLRLIYYSQIVNDFQKGDIAEGYSVSREKKESFPLTVTSAQKNPTAFYLCASTKGLGTDTQYFGPGTRLTVL.

The V call is TRBV25-1, the J call TRBJ2-3; D gene ambiguous. The germline gives CDR1 MGHDK, CDR2 SYGVNS. CDR3 size: 13 residues. V lost 4 bases to trimming and J lost 0 bases, with 5 bases between them. The CDR3 sequence: CASSVTSTDTQYF. The CDR3 DNA follows: TGTGCCAGCAGTGTTACAAGCACAGATACGCAGTATTTT. Filled out from reference TRBV25-1 and TRBJ2-3, the complete variable domain reads EADIYQTPRYLVIGTGKKITLECSQTMGHDKMYWYQQDPGMELHLIHYSYGVNSTEKGDLSSESTVSRIRTEHFPLTLESARPSHTSQYLCASSVTSTDTQYFGPGTRLTVL.